Each of the 32 T cell receptor beta chains below was sequenced from the same sample in a study of blood T cells in healthy people across ages. A second about 6 to 12 cycle PCR used barcoded and J-beta primers. TCRdb re-called the 5' RACE reads through MiXCR, storing one row per CDR3 protein. Of about 800,000 distinct CDR3 sequences detected, 58% appear once; the ten largest clones hold approximately 23%. The sample consisted of blood. The origin of the receptors is a man between 25 and 39 years old in good health.

On this clonotype itself: The junction does not match germline at one end; this may be a read error. This chain connects TRBV7-7 to TRBJ2-5; 10 bases agree with TRBD1. CDR1 and CDR2 from the germline V gene are SSHAT and FNYEAQ (reference sequence). The CDR3 contains 15 residues. CDR3 DNA: TGTGCTAGCAGCATCGGGACAGGGGTCCAAGAGACCCAGTACTTC. It encodes CASSIGTGVQETQYF.

In this sample, this clonotype turned up a few times. The chain uses TRBV20-1 and TRBJ1-2; possibly TRBD1 for D (5 bases). CDR3 length equals 15 residues. The germline CDR1 and CDR2 sequences are DFQATT and SNEGSKA (reference sequence). V lost 3 bases to trimming and J lost 2 bases, with 16 bases between them. Here the CDR3 reads CSASPSAEGNYGYTF. The DNA of the CDR3 is TGCAGTGCTAGTCCGTCAGCGGAGGGGAACTATGGCTACACCTTC.

This clonotype was found many times. The chain combines TRBV6-1 with TRBJ1-2; 8 bases line up with TRBD1. The CDR3 has 18 residues. Germline V CDR1 and CDR2: MNHNS, SASEGT. V was pared by 4 bases and J by 0 bases, with 13 bases of the junction left unmatched. Here the CDR3 reads CASSATQGTGPPNYGYTF. The DNA of the CDR3 is TGTGCCAGCAGTGCAACACAAGGGACAGGCCCTCCTAACTATGGCTACACCTTC.

The table lists this clonotype with a few counts. The rearrangement uses TRBV12-3 or TRBV12-4 and TRBJ2-1, with D hard to call. Trimming stripped 0 bases from V and 3 bases from J, with 6 bases between. The CDR3 runs to 14 residues. CDR3 sequence (DNA): TGTGCCAGCAGTTTAGCGCAGGTCTACAATGAGCAGTTCTTC. It is translated as CASSLAQVYNEQFF.

The chain employs TRBV6-2 or TRBV6-3 and TRBJ1-2; the D is unclear. From germline, CDR1 is MNHEY and CDR2 SVGEGT. This CDR3 comprises 14 residues. The ends were cut back, 0 bases at V and 4 bases at J, with 9 bases in the middle. CDR3 region: CASSYSGASYGYTF. The DNA for the CDR3 is TGTGCCAGCAGTTACTCGGGCGCTAGCTATGGCTACACCTTC.

This chain joins TRBV29-1 and TRBJ2-4; 9 bases match TRBD1. The trim removed 7 bases at V and 9 bases at J, leaving 4 bases unmatched. This CDR3 contains 11 residues. From germline, CDR1 is SQVTM and CDR2 ANQGSEA. This CDR3 reads CSGGQGSIQYF. CDR3 DNA: TGCAGCGGCGGACAGGGGTCCATTCAGTACTTC. The variable domain in full, completed from reference TRBV29-1 and TRBJ2-4, reads SAVISQKPSRDICQRGTSLTIQCQVDSQVTMMFWYRQQPGQSLTLIATANQGSEATYESGFVIDKFPISRPNLTFSTLTVSNMSPEDSSIYLCSGGQGSIQYFGAGTRLSVL.

The chain uses TRBV6-5 and TRBJ2-6; weak D call: TRBD1 (5 bases). CDR3 length: 13 amino acids. V was shortened by 2 bases and J by 10 bases, with 9 bases between the two germline ends. Germline CDR1 reads MNHEY; CDR2 reads SVGAGI. The CDR3 loop reads CASSYDSTNVLTF. In DNA, the CDR3 is TGTGCCAGCAGTTACGACAGCACAAACGTCCTGACTTTC.

The V gene is TRBV6-6, the J gene TRBJ2-1; D is tentatively TRBD1 or TRBD2 (5 bases each). V dropped 6 bases and J dropped 8 bases, with 23 bases sitting between them. Germline values: CDR1 MNHNY, CDR2 SVGAGI (reference sequence). The CDR3 length is 16 residues. The CDR3 loop reads CASSATGLEIPHEQFF. CDR3 coding DNA: TGTGCCAGCAGCGCAACGGGGCTAGAGATACCACATGAGCAGTTCTTC.

The rearrangement links TRBV20-1 to TRBJ2-7, with TRBD2 as a possible D gene (5 bases). V was pared by 7 bases and J by 3 bases, with 19 bases between. The CDR3 consists of 14 residues. The germline V gene has CDR1 DFQATT and CDR2 SNEGSKA (reference sequence). This CDR3 is CSVPLGSHDYEQYF. CDR3 nucleotide sequence: TGCAGTGTCCCACTAGGGTCCCATGACTACGAGCAGTACTTC.

The chain employs TRBV10-2 and TRBJ2-7, with D possibly being TRBD2 (7 bases). V lost 3 bases to trimming and J lost 0 bases, with 15 bases between them. The CDR3 spans 16 residues. Germline values: CDR1 WSHSY, CDR2 SAAADI. This chain's CDR3 is CASSEGAGAFSYEQYF. DNA for the CDR3: TGCGCCAGCAGTGAAGGGGCGGGGGCCTTCTCCTACGAGCAGTACTTC.

The gene calls are TRBV4-2 and TRBJ2-5; the match to TRBD1 covers 8 bases. The trim removed 5 bases at V and 5 bases at J, leaving 4 bases unmatched. CDR1 and CDR2 (germline): LGHNA, YNFKEQ. The CDR3 has 13 residues. CDR3 DNA: TGTGCCAGCAGCAAGGGACAGGCCGAGACCCAGTACTTC. Protein product: CASSKGQAETQYF.

As concerns this clonotype: The junction differs from germline at one of its ends, possibly a read error. V gene TRBV7-3 combines with J gene TRBJ2-3, with TRBD1 identical over 10 bases. Germline V gene data show CDR1 as SGHTA and CDR2 as FQGTGA. There are 16 residues in the CDR3. For the CDR3, the DNA is TGTGCCAGCAGCTCCCCCGGGACAGGGGTTTCCGATATGCAGTATTTT. This codes for CASSSPGTGVSDMQYF.

This clonotype was seen more than once but under ten times. This chain connects TRBV10-3 to TRBJ2-5; 8 bases are shared with TRBD2. The CDR3 consists of 13 residues. CDR1 is ENHRY, CDR2 SYGVKD, per germline. With V trimmed by 11 bases and J by 0 bases, 5 bases remained unmatched. CDR3 loop: CALRGAYQETQYF. The CDR3 DNA is TGTGCCTTGCGGGGGGCCTACCAAGAGACCCAGTACTTC.

The sample holds a few counts of this clonotype. J is TRBJ2-1 and V is TRBV29-1, with D maybe TRBD1 (6 bases). V shed 1 base and J shed 1 base, with 17 bases lying between them. The germline gives CDR1 SQVTM, CDR2 ANQGSEA. The CDR3 runs to 17 residues. The CDR3 nucleotides are TGCAGCGTTGAAGTGGGTATGGGGGCAAGGTCCTACAATGAGCAGTTCTTC. It translates to CSVEVGMGARSYNEQFF.

This clonotype showed up just a few times. This sequence joins TRBV15 and TRBJ2-5; 10 bases are shared with TRBD1. This CDR3 is 19 amino acids long. Germline-derived CDR1 and CDR2 are LNHNV and YYDKDF (reference sequence). With 1 base clipped from V and 4 bases from J, the junction kept 15 bases outside the gene matches. The CDR3 nucleotides are TGTGCCACCAGCAGAGGACACTCGGGACAGGGGTTCAGTGGAGAGACCCAGTACTTC. Translated, it gives CATSRGHSGQGFSGETQYF.

As for this clonotype: Germline is not matched at one junction end, which may reflect a read error. The CDR3 protein is CASSDSIGSGYTF. DNA of the CDR3: TGTGCCAGCAGTGACTCGATAGGGTCTGGCTACACCTTC. The genes are TRBV6-5 and TRBJ1-2; no reliable D call. Germline lookup yields CDR1 MNHEY and CDR2 SVGAGI. The CDR3 runs to 13 residues.

A few counts support this clonotype. This rearrangement joins TRBV14 to TRBJ2-5; maybe TRBD1 (6 bases). Germline CDR1 SGHDN, CDR2 FVKESK. V was trimmed by 4 bases and J by 4 bases, leaving 13 bases between them. The CDR3 covers 14 residues. The chain's CDR3 is CASSRAGVGETQYF. The CDR3 nucleotides read TGTGCCAGCAGCCGGGCAGGGGTCGGAGAGACCCAGTACTTC.

The chain employs TRBV12-3 or TRBV12-4 and TRBJ2-5; 7 positions match TRBD1. This CDR3 is 14 amino acids long. The V segment lost 5 bases and the J segment 5 bases; nucleotides outside the gene matches: 8. The CDR3 sequence is CASSGDREWETQYF. DNA of the CDR3: TGTGCCAGCAGTGGCGACAGGGAATGGGAGACCCAGTACTTC.

The rearrangement uses TRBV12-5 and TRBJ1-2; D remains ambiguous. The CDR3 totals 15 residues. In germline, CDR1 is LGHNT, CDR2 FRNRAP. Trimming left V 6 bases short and J 4 bases short, with 18 bases between. The CDR3: CASGDDSGRPYGYTF. The CDR3 DNA sequence: TGTGCTAGTGGAGACGACTCGGGCAGACCCTATGGCTACACCTTC.

The V and J genes are TRBV28 and TRBJ2-3; TRBD2 agrees at 11 bases. The V segment lost 2 bases and the J segment 8 bases; nucleotides outside the gene matches: 9. CDR1 is MDHEN, CDR2 SYDVKM, per germline. The CDR3 runs to 16 residues. The CDR3 spells CASSLELAGVSGTQYF. The CDR3 DNA reads as TGTGCCAGCAGTTTAGAACTAGCGGGAGTGTCTGGTACGCAGTATTTT.

The chain employs TRBV6-6 and TRBJ2-7, with 9 bases identical to TRBD2. CDR1 is MNHNY and CDR2 is SVGAGI in the germline V gene (reference sequence). After removal of 5 bases from V and 10 bases from J, the junction contained 12 bases not matched to a gene. This CDR3 is built from 14 residues. CDR3 in amino acids: CASSRLAAREAQYF. The CDR3 DNA reads as TGTGCCAGCAGTAGACTAGCGGCGAGAGAGGCCCAGTACTTC.

The chain recombines TRBV19 with TRBJ2-3; D remains ambiguous. V was trimmed by 5 bases and J by 4 bases, leaving 13 bases between them. Germline V gene lookup returns CDR1 LNHDA and CDR2 SQIVND (reference sequence). This CDR3 is built from 14 residues. Written as DNA, the CDR3 is TGTGCCAGTAGTCCATTTAAGACCGCAGATACGCAGTATTTT. Protein product: CASSPFKTADTQYF.

The chain employs TRBV5-1 and TRBJ1-2; D gene unclear. Germline V gene sequence: CDR1 SGHRS, CDR2 YFSETQ. The V end lost 1 base, the J end lost 4 bases, and 11 bases lay between the germline ends. The CDR3 runs 14 residues. CDR3 DNA sequence: TGCGCCAGCAGCTTGAATTCAGGAGTCTATGGCTACACCTTC. Translating it yields CASSLNSGVYGYTF.

This clonotype was seen a single time. The gene calls are TRBV7-9 and TRBJ1-2; D might be TRBD1 (6 bases). In germline, CDR1 is SEHNR, CDR2 FQNEAQ (reference sequence). The CDR3 covers 16 residues. V lost 4 bases, J lost 1 base, and 16 bases lay in between. CDR3 sequence reads: CASSSEWGALNYGYTF. The CDR3 DNA follows: TGTGCCAGCAGCTCGGAGTGGGGGGCCCTTAACTATGGCTACACCTTC.

The chain has TRBV7-9 and TRBJ2-1, with 13 bases identical to TRBD2. Trimming cost V 6 bases and J 3 bases; bases outside gene matches: 2. Germline CDR1 is SEHNR and CDR2 is FQNEAQ (reference sequence). CDR3 length equals 15 residues. The CDR3 DNA sequence: TGTGCCAGCAGGGGGACTAGCGGGAACTACAATGAGCAGTTCTTC. This gives the protein CASRGTSGNYNEQFF.

This chain connects TRBV20-1 to TRBJ2-1; D is possibly TRBD2 (6 bases). Germline-derived CDR1 and CDR2 are DFQATT and SNEGSKA (reference sequence). The CDR3 consists of 15 residues. V dropped 4 bases and J dropped 1 base, with 14 bases sitting between them. For the CDR3, the DNA is TGCAGTGCTAAAGGAGGGAGCGGATCCTACAATGAGCAGTTCTTC. This translates into CSAKGGSGSYNEQFF.

In this sample, this clonotype turned up a few times. The chain recombines TRBV28 with TRBJ2-7; 7 nucleotides align to TRBD2. Matching the DNA end better, TRBJ2-5 makes the J call doubtful. Germline V lookup: CDR1 MDHEN, CDR2 SYDVKM. The CDR3 spans 17 residues. The CDR3 loop is CASSLGRSSGHLETQYF. The CDR3 bases are TGTGCCAGCAGTTTGGGGAGGTCTAGCGGCCATCTGGAGACCCAGTACTTC.

This chain uses TRBV6-6 with TRBJ1-2; no definite D call. The CDR3 runs to 13 residues. From germline, CDR1 is MNHNY and CDR2 SVGAGI (reference sequence). With 10 bases removed from V and 2 bases from J, the gap between germline ends came to 14 bases. CDR3 nucleotides: TGTGCCACCGGAGACACAAGGAACTATGGCTACACCTTC. Translating it yields CATGDTRNYGYTF.

The chain couples TRBV20-1 to TRBJ2-7; 10 bases map to TRBD2. This CDR3 is 14 amino acids long. V was pared by 6 bases and J by 3 bases, with 8 bases of the junction left unmatched. The germline gives CDR1 DFQATT, CDR2 SNEGSKA (reference sequence). For the CDR3, the DNA is TGCAGTGCCCGAGGGCCTAGCGGGGGCTACGAGCAGTACTTC. This gives the protein CSARGPSGGYEQYF.

V is TRBV24-1 and J is TRBJ2-3; D is possibly TRBD1 or TRBD2 (6 bases each). Trimming removed 2 bases at V and 2 bases at J, with 13 bases between. Germline V gene lookup returns CDR1 KGHDR and CDR2 SFDVKD. The CDR3 spans 16 residues. The CDR3 is CATSDWGAPDTDTQYF. The CDR3 DNA follows: TGTGCCACCAGTGATTGGGGGGCGCCGGACACAGATACGCAGTATTTT.

The chain recombines TRBV12-3 or TRBV12-4 with TRBJ2-3; the D is unclear. The CDR3 totals 15 residues. V lost 6 bases and J lost 4, with 17 bases in between. The CDR3 nucleotides read TGTGCCAGCAGATCCCCGGCACTTGACCCAGATACGCAGTATTTT. It specifies CASRSPALDPDTQYF.

Regarding this clonotype: A read error may explain this, as a much larger clone is one base away. CDR3 DNA: TGTGCCAGCAGCTCCTACCAGGGACAGGGCTACGAGCAGTACTTC. Translation: CASSSYQGQGYEQYF. The chain uses TRBV11-2 and TRBJ2-7, with 9 positions matching TRBD1. Trimming at V came to 4 bases and at J to 3 bases, leaving 7 bases not matched to a gene. The CDR3 loop spans 15 amino acids. In germline, CDR1 is SGHAT, CDR2 FQNNGV.